The present T cell receptor beta chain was sequenced within a study of cytomegalovirus exposure and HLA in healthy donors. General study findings and limits: Sequencing had likely introduced a cluster of highly shared sequence variants as an artifact. The study put 150 to 200 TCR beta chains on its list as cytomegalovirus-associated. Some V segments, TRBV6-2 and TRBV6-3 among them, were indistinguishable and were therefore excluded.

The PCR ran on 60 Vbeta and 13 Jbeta primers. Data came from immunoSEQ multiplex PCR; TCRdb stores just in-frame clones and leaves some out. The sample shows about 170,000 clones, roughly 80% of them seen only once. Details on this clone: Its target is not known.

Germline V gene data show CDR1 as SGHRS and CDR2 as YFSETQ. CDR3 size: 12 residues. Losses at the gene ends were 0 bases for V and 6 bases for J; bases not matched to a gene: 0. V usage is TRBV5-1 and J usage is TRBJ2-7, with 7 bases that match TRBD1. This receptor was obtained from a woman aged 18-30 years in good health and CMV-seronegative. The sample taken for sequencing was PBMCs. Here the CDR3 DNA reads TGCGCCAGCAGCTTGGACAGGGGCGAGCAGTACTTC. Protein product: CASSLDRGEQYF.